This is a list of T cell receptor beta chains from one sample in a study of CD4 T cells in relation to SARS-CoV-2 and coronaviruses. TCRdb's copy holds only in-frame clones and misses some; the assay was immunoSEQ multiplex PCR. The sample carries approximately 17,000 clones, 82% recorded once. Their specific antigens are unknown. Material for sequencing was CD4+ T cells from PBMCs, cultured in vitro. The receptors here all came from a human donor in good health. Both conserved end residues are part of each CDR3. D genes are given only for firm matches. The size entry is marked missing in some rows and otherwise reads once, few, many or a size class.

d_call: .; v_call: TRBV12-3/TRBV12-4; cdr3_length: 13; j_call: TRBJ2-1; clone_size: .; cdr3_nt: TGTGCCAGCAGAGCGACTAGCTACAATGAGCAGTTCTTC; cdr3_aa: CASRATSYNEQFF
d_call: TRBD1; v_call: TRBV27; cdr3_length: 15; j_call: TRBJ1-6; clone_size: .; cdr3_nt: TGTGCCAGCAGTTCCCAGGGACAGGGGTTTTCACCCCTCCACTTT; cdr3_aa: CASSSQGQGFSPLHF
d_call: .; v_call: TRBV21-1; cdr3_length: 16; j_call: TRBJ2-3; clone_size: .; cdr3_nt: TGTGCCAGCAGCAAAGGGACTAGCGGGAAAACAGATACGCAGTATTTT; cdr3_aa: CASSKGTSGKTDTQYF
d_call: TRBD1; v_call: TRBV7-9; cdr3_length: 13; j_call: TRBJ2-1; clone_size: .; cdr3_nt: TGTGCCAGCAGCCCGACAGGGGGACTCGAACAGTTCTTC; cdr3_aa: CASSPTGGLEQFF
d_call: .; v_call: TRBV7-8; cdr3_length: 14; j_call: TRBJ1-2; clone_size: .; cdr3_nt: TGTGCCAGCAGCCCAGCCGGGACACAACAAGGCTACACCTTC; cdr3_aa: CASSPAGTQQGYTF
d_call: .; v_call: TRBV18; cdr3_length: 13; j_call: TRBJ2-1; clone_size: .; cdr3_nt: TGTGCCAGCTCACCAGGGGTGGACGGCGAGCAGTTCTTC; cdr3_aa: CASSPGVDGEQFF
d_call: .; v_call: TRBV7-2; cdr3_length: 14; j_call: TRBJ2-7; clone_size: .; cdr3_nt: TGTGCCAGCAGCTTAGCGGCAGCCCCCTACGAGCAGTACTTC; cdr3_aa: CASSLAAAPYEQYF
d_call: .; v_call: TRBV7-9; cdr3_length: 15; j_call: TRBJ1-2; clone_size: .; cdr3_nt: TGTGCCAGCAGCTTAGCGCTAACGGCTAACTATGGCTACACCTTC; cdr3_aa: CASSLALTANYGYTF
d_call: TRBD2; v_call: TRBV6-2/TRBV6-3; cdr3_length: 21; j_call: TRBJ2-1; clone_size: .; cdr3_nt: TGTGCCAGCAGTCCCAGCCCCGGACGGATTTTTAGCGGGAGGATCGGCAATGAGCAGTTCTTC; cdr3_aa: CASSPSPGRIFSGRIGNEQFF
d_call: TRBD1; v_call: TRBV9; cdr3_length: 15; j_call: TRBJ2-4; clone_size: .; cdr3_nt: TGTGCCAGCAGCTCCGGGGACAGGGCCAAAAACATTCAGTACTTC; cdr3_aa: CASSSGDRAKNIQYF
d_call: .; v_call: TRBV6-1; cdr3_length: 13; j_call: TRBJ2-7; clone_size: .; cdr3_nt: TGTGCCAGCAGTGACCAGGGTTGGGGCGAGCAGTACTTC; cdr3_aa: CASSDQGWGEQYF
d_call: .; v_call: TRBV18; cdr3_length: 14; j_call: TRBJ2-2; clone_size: once; cdr3_nt: TGTGCCAGCTCACGGCTCGGACTAAACGGGGAGCTGTTTTTT; cdr3_aa: CASSRLGLNGELFF
d_call: .; v_call: TRBV4-3; cdr3_length: 16; j_call: TRBJ2-3; clone_size: once; cdr3_nt: TGCGCCAGCAGCCAAGATCGGGCAATCCTCACAGATACGCAGTATTTT; cdr3_aa: CASSQDRAILTDTQYF
d_call: .; v_call: TRBV14; cdr3_length: 16; j_call: TRBJ1-1; clone_size: .; cdr3_nt: TGTGCCAGCAGCCAAGAAGGGGCGGACAGGAACACTGAAGCTTTCTTT; cdr3_aa: CASSQEGADRNTEAFF
d_call: .; v_call: TRBV2; cdr3_length: 15; j_call: TRBJ1-3; clone_size: .; cdr3_nt: TGTGCCAGCAGTATACAGGCGGCTCGTGGAAACACCATATATTTT; cdr3_aa: CASSIQAARGNTIYF
d_call: TRBD1; v_call: TRBV5-4; cdr3_length: 17; j_call: TRBJ1-6; clone_size: .; cdr3_nt: TGTGCCAGCAGCCCGCCGGGACAGAACCTAGGGGATTCACCCCTCCACTTT; cdr3_aa: CASSPPGQNLGDSPLHF
d_call: .; v_call: TRBV5-1; cdr3_length: 15; j_call: TRBJ1-4; clone_size: once; cdr3_nt: TGCGCCAGCAGCTTGTTGGACAATTTTAATGAAAAACTGTTTTTT; cdr3_aa: CASSLLDNFNEKLFF
d_call: TRBD1; v_call: TRBV5-1; cdr3_length: 15; j_call: TRBJ2-3; clone_size: .; cdr3_nt: TGCGCCAGCACCCTGACAGGGGGCCGCGCAGATACGCAGTATTTT; cdr3_aa: CASTLTGGRADTQYF
d_call: .; v_call: TRBV7-2; cdr3_length: 14; j_call: TRBJ1-2; clone_size: .; cdr3_nt: TGTGCCAGCAGCCCGGGCATAGGGGGGATTGGCTACACCTTC; cdr3_aa: CASSPGIGGIGYTF
d_call: .; v_call: TRBV18; cdr3_length: 17; j_call: TRBJ1-6; clone_size: once; cdr3_nt: TGTGCCAGCTCATCTCAGGGGCCCAGCTCCTATAATTCACCCCTCCACTTT; cdr3_aa: CASSSQGPSSYNSPLHF
d_call: TRBD1; v_call: TRBV3-1/TRBV3-2; cdr3_length: 18; j_call: TRBJ1-4; clone_size: .; cdr3_nt: TGTGCCAGCAGCCACTGGGGGGACAGGAGCTTGACGGGGGAAAAACTGTTTTTT; cdr3_aa: CASSHWGDRSLTGEKLFF
d_call: TRBD1; v_call: TRBV27; cdr3_length: 14; j_call: TRBJ2-5; clone_size: .; cdr3_nt: TGTGCCAGGGCGGGACAGGGGGACAGGGAGACCCAGTACTTC; cdr3_aa: CARAGQGDRETQYF
d_call: .; v_call: TRBV13; cdr3_length: 18; j_call: TRBJ2-2; clone_size: .; cdr3_nt: TGTGCCAGCAGATCGGCCCGCCGGGGGCTCCTCCTAGCCGGGGAGCTGTTTTTT; cdr3_aa: CASRSARRGLLLAGELFF
d_call: .; v_call: TRBV19; cdr3_length: 14; j_call: TRBJ2-1; clone_size: .; cdr3_nt: TGTGCCAGTTGGAGTCCGGGGCTCGACAATGAGCAGTTCTTC; cdr3_aa: CASWSPGLDNEQFF
d_call: .; v_call: TRBV6-7; cdr3_length: 16; j_call: TRBJ1-1; clone_size: .; cdr3_nt: TGTGCCAGCAGTTACTCGGAAGGCAAGGTGAACACTGAAGCTTTCTTT; cdr3_aa: CASSYSEGKVNTEAFF
d_call: .; v_call: TRBV5-1; cdr3_length: 13; j_call: TRBJ2-7; clone_size: .; cdr3_nt: TGCGCCAGCAGCGGAGGGACAGCCCGCGAGCAGTACTTC; cdr3_aa: CASSGGTAREQYF
d_call: .; v_call: TRBV27; cdr3_length: 12; j_call: TRBJ2-7; clone_size: .; cdr3_nt: TGTGCCAGCAGTTTATGGGGGGCAGAGCAGTACTTC; cdr3_aa: CASSLWGAEQYF
d_call: .; v_call: TRBV7-2; cdr3_length: 15; j_call: TRBJ2-3; clone_size: .; cdr3_nt: TGTGCCAGCAGCCTCAAGGCTGTTTCCACAGATACGCAGTATTTT; cdr3_aa: CASSLKAVSTDTQYF